The 22 T cell receptor beta chains given below trace back to one sample, sequenced in a study of T cells expressing NK-cell markers. TCRdb reworked the 5' RACE reads into one entry per CDR3 protein, no DNA. This sample lists about 380,000 distinct CDR3 sequences; its ten largest clones have roughly 5.5%. Sequenced material: blood T cells: a sorted CD56 or NKG2C T cell subset, CD4+ or CD8+ T cells, or bulk PBMC T cells (not recorded which). The receptors were gathered from a man aged 18-75 years in good health.

The J gene is TRBJ2-3, the V gene TRBV11-2; TCRdb lists TRBD1, though no DNA is available to test this call. Germline assignment: CDR1 SGHAT and CDR2 FQNNGV. The CDR3 has 16 amino acids. The CDR3 region is CASSSTPRSGTDTQYF.

This chain joins TRBV20-1 and TRBJ1-4. This CDR3 has 13 residues. Germline-derived CDR1 and CDR2 are DFQATT and SNEGSKA (reference sequence). The chain's CDR3 is CSATTATNEKLFF.

The chain carries TRBV6-1 and TRBJ1-2; no DNA is available, so the TRBD1 call from TCRdb remains unchecked. The V gene's germline CDR1 is MNHNS and CDR2 SASEGT. The CDR3 has 15 amino acids. The CDR3 protein is CASTKKDRPNYGYTF.

The chain couples TRBV10-2 to TRBJ1-1; with no DNA, the TCRdb D assignment of TRBD1 cannot be verified. This CDR3 is built from 15 residues. Germline values: CDR1 WSHSY, CDR2 SAAADI. The CDR3 protein is CASSEPGDWGGKAFF.

The rearrangement uses TRBV28 and TRBJ1-6. The CDR3 has 16 residues. CDR1 is MDHEN, CDR2 SYDVKM, per germline. The CDR3 spells CASTRRSSSYNSPLHF.

The chain employs TRBV5-1 and TRBJ2-2; lacking DNA, the TRBD1 call made by TCRdb goes unchecked. The germline CDR1 and CDR2 sequences are SGHRS and YFSETQ. The CDR3 spans 19 residues. The CDR3 sequence is CASSSPLRPRGRDTGELFF.

This chain joins TRBV7-9 and TRBJ2-5; the TCRdb D gene call, TRBD2, has no DNA to confirm it. The germline CDR1 and CDR2 sequences are SEHNR and FQNEAQ (reference sequence). The CDR3 contains 14 residues. This CDR3 reads CASSPGTRRETQYF.

CDR3 region: CASSLSPGPLNIQYF. V is TRBV11-1 and J is TRBJ2-4; TCRdb gives TRBD1 as the D gene, but with no DNA this cannot be confirmed. Looked up from germline, CDR1 is SGHAT and CDR2 is FQDESV (reference sequence). CDR3 size: 15 residues.

This chain uses TRBV7-3 with TRBJ1-6. Germline assignment: CDR1 SGHTA and CDR2 FQGTGA. This CDR3 has 13 residues. The CDR3 loop is CASSLTLNSPLHF.

The rearrangement uses TRBV11-3 and TRBJ2-1; the D gene TCRdb calls, TRBD1, cannot be checked with no DNA. CDR1 and CDR2 (germline): SGHNT, YENEEA. The CDR3 runs to 12 residues. The CDR3 is CASSVAGTEQFF. Supplemented by reference TRBV11-3 and TRBJ2-1, the full variable domain reads EAGVVQSPRYKIIEKKQPVAFWCNPISGHNTLYWYLQNLGQGPELLIRYENEEAVDDSQLPKDRFSAERLKGVDSTLKIQPAELGDSAVYLCASSVAGTEQFFGPGTRLTVL.

The chain is built from TRBV15 and TRBJ2-4; the D call of TRBD1 rests on TCRdb alone, since no DNA is present to check it. Germline CDR1 LNHNV, CDR2 YYDKDF (reference sequence). The CDR3 is made up of 11 amino acids. CDR3 region: CATDRVNIQYF.

This rearrangement joins TRBV20-1 to TRBJ2-1; no DNA is available, so the TRBD2 call from TCRdb remains unchecked. The germline V gene encodes CDR1 DFQATT and CDR2 SNEGSKA (reference sequence). CDR3 length equals 16 residues. This CDR3 reads CSARGTSGGVGNEQFF.

The V and J genes are TRBV12-3 or TRBV12-4 and TRBJ1-5; absent DNA, TCRdb's TRBD1 call cannot be checked. This CDR3 region has 17 residues. The CDR3 protein is CASSRSRDIQGNQPQHF.

The rearrangement joins TRBV12-3 or TRBV12-4 to TRBJ1-2; no DNA is available, so the TRBD1 call from TCRdb remains unchecked. CDR3 length: 16 amino acids. This CDR3 is CASTPWGTDKTYGYTF.

CDR3 in amino acids: CASSRGGSGQLEQFF. J is TRBJ2-1 and V is TRBV7-9; the TCRdb call, TRBD2, lacks DNA for checking. The CDR3 consists of 15 residues. Germline V gene sequence: CDR1 SEHNR, CDR2 FQNEAQ (reference sequence).

The genes are TRBV3-1 and TRBJ2-5; TCRdb selects TRBD2, and the lack of DNA leaves this call unchecked. Looked up from germline, CDR1 is LGHDT and CDR2 is YNNKEL (reference sequence). The CDR3 spans 16 residues. The CDR3 protein is CASSPGRAGARETQYF.

The rearrangement uses TRBV5-1 and TRBJ2-2; without DNA, the TCRdb call of TRBD2 cannot be checked. In germline, CDR1 is SGHRS, CDR2 YFSETQ. The CDR3 is 17 residues long. CDR3 amino acids: CASSPTSGLSNTGELFF.

The rearrangement uses TRBV21-1 and TRBJ2-7; the TCRdb D gene call, TRBD2, has no DNA to confirm it. TRBV21-1 is a recognized pseudogene. CDR3 length equals 14 residues. The CDR3 region is CATGRVSSSYEQYF.

This rearrangement joins TRBV6-1 to TRBJ1-2; TCRdb indicates TRBD1, and absent DNA this call remains unverified. The CDR3 length is 12 residues. CDR1 is MNHNS, CDR2 SASEGT, per germline. The CDR3 sequence: CASYGAIYGYTF.

The J gene is TRBJ1-5, the V gene TRBV6-1. This CDR3 has 15 amino acids. CDR1 is MNHNS, CDR2 SASEGT, per germline. The CDR3 sequence is CASSEASVSNQPQHF.

The V call is TRBV5-1, the J call TRBJ1-2; the D gene TCRdb calls, TRBD1, cannot be checked with no DNA. Germline V gives CDR1 SGHRS, CDR2 YFSETQ. CDR3 length: 15 amino acids. CDR3 amino acids: CASSLAELTGYGYTF. The complete variable domain, with remaining parts taken from reference TRBV5-1 and TRBJ1-2, reads KAGVTQTPRYLIKTRGQQVTLSCSPISGHRSVSWYQQTPGQGLQFLFEYFSETQRNKGNFPGRFSGRQFSNSRSEMNVSTLELGDSALYLCASSLAELTGYGYTFGSGTRLTVV.

The gene calls are TRBV6-5 and TRBJ1-2; there is no DNA to check the TCRdb D call of TRBD1. This CDR3 is 18 amino acids long. Germline V lookup: CDR1 MNHEY, CDR2 SVGAGI. The CDR3 sequence: CAAKGERALLRANYGYTF.